This T cell receptor beta chain emerged from a study of T cell repertoires in aging, cancer and after chemotherapy. Study details: Patients with chronic lymphocytic leukemia were sampled before and after fludarabine- or bendamustine-based chemotherapy. Study-level points and caveats: Age-matched healthy donors had significantly more diverse, less clonal blood TCR repertoires than untreated cancer patients.

V trimming: 10 bases; J trimming: 0 bases; junction bases outside the gene matches: 3. CDR1 and CDR2 from the germline V gene are LNHDA and SQIVND (reference sequence). The CDR3 length is 12 residues. This clonotype is labeled medium-sized (0.01 to 0.1%). The antigen is unknown. Amplification of TCR beta used genomic DNA extracted from peripheral blood. TRB rearrangements spanning V, D and J were amplified using mixed TRB-A/B primers. Using its own MiXCR run on the multiplex PCR reads, TCRdb lists one record per CDR3 protein. The sample has roughly 6,000 distinct CDR3 sequences; roughly 23% are singletons.

The receptor was isolated from a human donor with a blood cancer. Sequencing was performed on blood. This rearrangement joins TRBV19 to TRBJ2-7; TRBD1 matches at 7 bases. CDR3 in amino acids: CATGQDSYEQYF. CDR3 nucleotides: TGTGCCACAGGACAGGACTCCTACGAGCAGTACTTC.